Following are 8 T cell receptor beta chains from one sample sequenced in a study of CXCR3-negative and CXCR3-positive naive CD8 T cells. General study findings and limits: Higher TRB CDR3 hydrophobicity marked CXCR3-positive naive cells relative to CXCR3-negative naive cells.

The antigens for these receptors are not known. cDNA libraries for TRB were generated by 5' RACE incorporating UMI labels. For each CDR3 protein, TCRdb gives one entry from its re-call of the 5' RACE reads, without DNA. In total, the table holds 150,000 to 180,000 distinct CDR3 sequences. Sequencing input: naive CXCR3+ CD8+ T cells from blood. Subset indicated: CD45RO-CCR7+CD27+CD95- naive CD8+ T cells expressing CXCR3 (TNR3+). These receptors were collected from a human donor in good health. Some clones in this sample may be carry-over from other donors' samples.

The chain has TRBV12-5 and TRBJ1-5. CDR1 and CDR2 (germline): LGHNT, FRNRAP. This CDR3 has 11 amino acids. The chain's CDR3 is CASGLGQPQHF.

The chain links TRBV15 to TRBJ2-7. This CDR3 has 15 amino acids. Germline CDR1 and CDR2: LNHNV and YYDKDF (reference sequence). The CDR3: CATSGNTILSYEQYF.

The rearrangement uses TRBV28 and TRBJ2-1; no DNA is available, so the TRBD2 call from TCRdb remains unchecked. The germline CDR1 and CDR2 sequences are MDHEN and SYDVKM. The CDR3 totals 16 residues. The CDR3 sequence is CASSLEGRSSYNEQFF.

The chain links TRBV11-2 to TRBJ2-3; TCRdb designates TRBD1, a call that cannot be tested without DNA. This CDR3 comprises 15 residues. Germline CDR1 reads SGHAT; CDR2 reads FQNNGV. CDR3 amino acids: CASSSRGADTDTQYF.

This chain connects TRBV28 to TRBJ1-2. Germline values: CDR1 MDHEN, CDR2 SYDVKM. The CDR3 runs 13 residues. The CDR3: CASQGRGEYGYTF.

V is TRBV7-9 and J is TRBJ1-1. CDR1 is SEHNR, CDR2 FQNEAQ, per germline (reference sequence). The CDR3 spans 17 residues. CDR3 residues: CASSLGLGGGVNTEAFF.

The CDR3 protein is CASSFPPGTGAGDEQFF. This chain connects TRBV13 to TRBJ2-1; TCRdb's D call of TRBD1 is untestable without DNA. From germline, CDR1 is PRHDT and CDR2 FYEKMQ (reference sequence). The CDR3 has 17 residues.

V is TRBV2 and J is TRBJ2-7; the TCRdb D gene call, TRBD2, has no DNA to confirm it. Germline V gives CDR1 SNHLY, CDR2 FYNNEI. The CDR3 loop spans 13 amino acids. CDR3 loop: CASCLAGGPEQYF.